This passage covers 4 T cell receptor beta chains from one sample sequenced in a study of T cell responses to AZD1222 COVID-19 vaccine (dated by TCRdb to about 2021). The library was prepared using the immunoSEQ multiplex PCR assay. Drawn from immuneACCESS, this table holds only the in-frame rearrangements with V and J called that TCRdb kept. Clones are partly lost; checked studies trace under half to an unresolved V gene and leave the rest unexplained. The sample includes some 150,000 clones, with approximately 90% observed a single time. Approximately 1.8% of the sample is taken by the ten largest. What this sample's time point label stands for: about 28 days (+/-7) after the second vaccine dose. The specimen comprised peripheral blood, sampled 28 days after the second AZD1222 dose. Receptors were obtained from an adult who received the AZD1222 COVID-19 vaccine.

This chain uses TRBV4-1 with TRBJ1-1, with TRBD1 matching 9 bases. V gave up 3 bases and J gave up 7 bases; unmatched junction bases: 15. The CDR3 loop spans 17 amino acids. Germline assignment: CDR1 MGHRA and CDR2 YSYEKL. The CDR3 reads CASSQGGQGKKPNEAFF. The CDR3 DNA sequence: TGCGCCAGCAGCCAGGGTGGACAGGGGAAAAAACCAAATGAAGCTTTCTTT.

The CDR3 here is CASSLTGALYNEQFF. Written as DNA, the CDR3 is TGTGCCAGCAGCTTAACAGGAGCTTTATACAATGAGCAGTTCTTC. The chain has TRBV6-5 and TRBJ2-1, with a weak D call TRBD1 (5 bases). In germline, CDR1 is MNHEY, CDR2 SVGAGI. The CDR3 is 15 amino acids. Trimming cost V 6 bases and J 4 bases, with 16 bases left between them.

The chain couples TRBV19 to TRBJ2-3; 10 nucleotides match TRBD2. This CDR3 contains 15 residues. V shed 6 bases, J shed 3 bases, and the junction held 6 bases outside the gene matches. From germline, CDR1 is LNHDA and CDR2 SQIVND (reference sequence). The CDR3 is CASRLTSGATDTQYF. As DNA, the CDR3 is TGTGCCAGTAGACTCACTAGCGGGGCTACAGATACGCAGTATTTT.

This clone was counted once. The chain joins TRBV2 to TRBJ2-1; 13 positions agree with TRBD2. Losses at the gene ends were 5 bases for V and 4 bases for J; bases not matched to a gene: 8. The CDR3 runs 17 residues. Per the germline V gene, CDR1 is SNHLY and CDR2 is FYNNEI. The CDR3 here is CASSPMKLAGGYNEQFF. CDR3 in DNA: TGTGCCAGCAGTCCAATGAAACTAGCGGGAGGGTACAATGAGCAGTTCTTC.